The clone carrying this T cell receptor (beta chain) was seen repeatedly, ten times or more. Its target is unknown. The CDR3 totals 15 residues. Trimming cost V 4 bases and J 1 base; bases outside gene matches: 3. CDR1 is DFQATT and CDR2 is SNEGSKA in the germline V gene (reference sequence). This entry belongs to a study of neurological immune-mediated disorders. Points from the study as a whole: The repertoires of 18 of 34 multiple sclerosis patients fell into one related-CDR3 cluster (a possible signature) under phylogenetic grouping. Multiple sclerosis patients had less TCR clonal expansion than even healthy controls, unlike HTLV-1-associated myelopathy. Association with the multiple sclerosis repertoire cluster was not found for any clinical or MRI feature.

Time point defined: longitudinal time-point 1 (baseline). The starting material, 2 million PBMCs stored at -80 C, gave rise to the unsorted libraries. A single record per CDR3 protein comes from TCRdb applying MiXCR to the 5' RACE reads. The data show approximately 37,000 distinct CDR3 sequences, roughly 3.2% seen once. The specimen sequenced was PBMCs. The chain joins TRBV20-1 to TRBJ2-6, with 8 positions matching TRBD1. The receptor was derived from a woman aged 60-70 years with multiple sclerosis. CDR3 sequence reads: CSATRGLSGANVLTF. Written as DNA, the CDR3 is TGCAGTGCTACCAGGGGGCTTTCTGGGGCCAACGTCCTGACTTTC.